This T cell receptor (beta chain) derives from a study of T-cell reconstitution after alpha-beta-depleted transplantation in children. The library targeted TCRbeta and was prepared with unique molecular identifiers. TCRdb reanalysed the PCR reads using MiXCR and keeps one entry per CDR3 protein. The sample shows about 360,000 distinct CDR3 sequences, roughly 14% of them seen only once. Germline CDR1 reads MNHNS; CDR2 reads SASEGT. Trimming cost V 10 bases and J 2 bases; bases outside gene matches: 6. CDR3 length equals 13 residues. This clonotype originated in a human donor who donated a stem cell graft to a child with Fanconi anemia. The sequencing used PBMCs, collected from the stem cell graft. The chain has TRBV6-1 and TRBJ2-7; TRBD1 matches at 9 bases. The CDR3 DNA reads as TGTGCCATCCGGGACAGGGTAACCTACGAGCAGTACGTC. Translation gives CAIRDRVTYEQYV.